The rows below give T cell receptor beta chains drawn from one sample of a study of T cells after yellow fever vaccination. TCRdb ran MiXCR on the 5' RACE reads and lists one entry per CDR3 protein. The sample carries hundreds of thousands of distinct CDR3 sequences, around 3.9% recorded once. Sample: PBMCs, taken on the day of the yellow fever booster vaccination. The receptors come from a man younger than 35 who received the YFV17D yellow fever vaccine. Each CDR3 is given with its conserved first and last residue. A D gene is named only where the DNA matches it firmly. Size is stated for part of the rows, as once, few or many counts, or as a class when the clone is expanded.

V gene,J gene,D gene,clone size,CDR3 DNA,CDR3 protein
TRBV20-1,TRBJ1-5,.,many,TGCAGTGCGAAGCGGCCGGGCAATCAGCCCCAGCATTTT,CSAKRPGNQPQHF
TRBV5-1,TRBJ2-6,TRBD2,few,TGCGCCAGCAGCCCCGGACCATGGGCTAGCGGGGTGATCTCTGGGGCCAACGTCCTGACTTTC,CASSPGPWASGVISGANVLTF
TRBV13,TRBJ1-5,.,many,TGTGCCAGCAGCTTGAACAGGGTTGATCAGCCCCAGCATTTT,CASSLNRVDQPQHF
TRBV27,TRBJ2-1,.,few,TGTGCCAGCAGTCCCCTAATAGGAGTCAATGAGCAGTTCTTC,CASSPLIGVNEQFF
TRBV29-1,TRBJ2-1,.,.,TGCAGCGCCGCCACAGGGATATTTTACAATGAGCAGTTCTTC,CSAATGIFYNEQFF
TRBV7-9,TRBJ1-1,.,few,TGTGCCAGCAGCTTAGATGCGTCGAACACTGAAGCTTTCTTT,CASSLDASNTEAFF
TRBV7-2,TRBJ2-7,TRBD1,many,TGTGCCAGCAGCTTTGCGACAGGGTACTGGTACGAGCAGTACTTC,CASSFATGYWYEQYF
TRBV7-9,TRBJ2-5,.,many,TGTGCCAGCAACTTACGTGGAGAGACCCAGTACTTC,CASNLRGETQYF
TRBV20-1,TRBJ2-1,TRBD2,many,TGCAGTGTCCGAACCGGGACTAGCGGGGGGAATGAGCAGTTCTTC,CSVRTGTSGGNEQFF
TRBV7-3,TRBJ2-1,TRBD2,many,TGTGCCAGCAGCTTAACGGGCCGGGGGGGCCACAATGAGCAGTTCTTC,CASSLTGRGGHNEQFF
TRBV28,TRBJ2-7,.,.,TGTGCCAGCAGTTTAATCGGATCCGAGCAGTACTTC,CASSLIGSEQYF
TRBV5-1,TRBJ2-2,.,few,TGCGCCAGCAGGCTGGGGGCGACGAACTACCCGGGGACCGGGGAGCTGTTTTTT,CASRLGATNYPGTGELFF
TRBV11-2,TRBJ1-1,TRBD1,many,TGTGCCAGCAGCTTACGGTACAGGGGGTGGAGGACCGAAGCTTTCTTT,CASSLRYRGWRTEAFF
TRBV9,TRBJ2-1,TRBD2,.,TGTGCCAGCAGCGATCAGACTAGCGGGCATGAGCAGTTCTTC,CASSDQTSGHEQFF
TRBV6-2/TRBV6-3,TRBJ1-1,TRBD1,.,TGTGCCATCAGCAGGGGGCCGGGCACTGAAGCTTTCTTT,CAISRGPGTEAFF
TRBV6-5,TRBJ1-1,.,many,TGTGCCAGCAGTTACAAACAAAACACTGAAGCTTTCTTT,CASSYKQNTEAFF
TRBV6-6,TRBJ2-7,TRBD1,few,TGTGCCAGCAGGCGGGACAGGGCTACCTACGAGCAGTACTTC,CASRRDRATYEQYF
TRBV12-3/TRBV12-4,TRBJ2-2,TRBD1,.,TGTGCCAGCAGTGGGGACAGAGACACCGGGGAGCTGTTTTTT,CASSGDRDTGELFF
TRBV7-8,TRBJ2-3,TRBD1,.,TGTGCCAGCAGACTTAATATCGACAGGGGGCCGGATACGCAGTATTTT,CASRLNIDRGPDTQYF
TRBV7-2,TRBJ2-7,TRBD2,many,TGTGCCAGCAGCTACCTCGGTCTAGCGGGCTCCTACGAGCAGTACTTC,CASSYLGLAGSYEQYF
TRBV6-2/TRBV6-3,TRBJ2-1,TRBD1,many,TGTGCCAGCAGGTTAGGGGGCAGAGAGCAGTTCTTC,CASRLGGREQFF
TRBV11-2,TRBJ1-3,.,few,TGTGCCACCGCCCCCTCCTCCCGGGGCTCTGGAAACACCATATATTTT,CATAPSSRGSGNTIYF
TRBV18,TRBJ2-6,.,few,TGTGCCACCACGGGTGACTCTGGGGCCAACGTCCTGACTTTC,CATTGDSGANVLTF
TRBV10-3,TRBJ2-3,.,.,TGTGCCATCGGACAGCAGTACACAGATACGCAGTATTTT,CAIGQQYTDTQYF
TRBV5-5,TRBJ2-3,.,.,TGTGCCAGCAGCTTAAGACAGGACTCTAGCACAGATACGCAGTATTTT,CASSLRQDSSTDTQYF
TRBV9,TRBJ2-1,.,many,TGTGCCAGCAGCTTTAGTCCGGGGAATGAGCAGTTCTTC,CASSFSPGNEQFF
TRBV10-1,TRBJ2-1,TRBD2,few,TGCGCCAGCAGTGTGGGGTTTTCGGGGGGGCCCTACAATGAGCAGTTCTTC,CASSVGFSGGPYNEQFF
TRBV19,TRBJ2-3,.,.,TGTGCCAGTAGTCCGGCGACTGGGCCACACGGCACAGATACGCAGTATTTT,CASSPATGPHGTDTQYF
TRBV14,TRBJ1-4,.,many,TGTGCCAGCAGCCATTGGGGGGAAAAACTGTTTTTT,CASSHWGEKLFF
TRBV7-2,TRBJ2-7,.,few,TGTGCCAGCAGCTTAAGGGAACAGGGACTCGAGCAGTACTTC,CASSLREQGLEQYF
TRBV29-1,TRBJ2-3,.,many,TGCAGCGCCGAGGGGGACGGACCAGATACGCAGTATTTT,CSAEGDGPDTQYF
TRBV20-1,TRBJ2-2,TRBD2,.,TGCAGTGCTAGAGATCCCAGCGGGGGGACCACCGGGGAGCTGTTTTTT,CSARDPSGGTTGELFF
TRBV4-3,TRBJ2-2,.,.,TGCGCCAGCAGCCAAGAGGGGGGGCTGAAGGAGCTGTTTTTT,CASSQEGGLKELFF
TRBV7-9,TRBJ1-2,.,many,TGTGCCAGCAGCTCCCGACAGACTAACTATGGCTACACCTTC,CASSSRQTNYGYTF
TRBV5-6,TRBJ1-2,TRBD1,.,TGTGCCAGCAGCTTGAAGGGACAGACCTATGGCTACACCTTC,CASSLKGQTYGYTF
TRBV12-3/TRBV12-4,TRBJ2-1,.,many,TGTGCCAGCATCAATTACAGGGGGGGTGAGCAGTTCTTC,CASINYRGGEQFF
TRBV5-1,TRBJ2-3,TRBD1,.,TGCGCCAGCAGCTCCGGGACAGCCATCACAGATACGCAGTATTTT,CASSSGTAITDTQYF
TRBV7-3,TRBJ2-3,.,many,TGTGCCAGCAGCTGGGGGGCTAGCACAGATACGCAGTATTTT,CASSWGASTDTQYF
TRBV20-1,TRBJ2-6,.,few,TGCAGTGCTAGAGGGGTTCTCTCTGGGGCCAACGTCCTGACTTTC,CSARGVLSGANVLTF
TRBV5-6,TRBJ2-2,TRBD1,many,TGTGCCAGCAGCTTTCGTAGGGACAGCCGAGGCGGGGAGCTGTTTTTT,CASSFRRDSRGGELFF
TRBV5-1,TRBJ1-1,.,.,TGCGCCAGCAGCTTGGTTGGCGTGGCCACTGAAGCTTTCTTT,CASSLVGVATEAFF